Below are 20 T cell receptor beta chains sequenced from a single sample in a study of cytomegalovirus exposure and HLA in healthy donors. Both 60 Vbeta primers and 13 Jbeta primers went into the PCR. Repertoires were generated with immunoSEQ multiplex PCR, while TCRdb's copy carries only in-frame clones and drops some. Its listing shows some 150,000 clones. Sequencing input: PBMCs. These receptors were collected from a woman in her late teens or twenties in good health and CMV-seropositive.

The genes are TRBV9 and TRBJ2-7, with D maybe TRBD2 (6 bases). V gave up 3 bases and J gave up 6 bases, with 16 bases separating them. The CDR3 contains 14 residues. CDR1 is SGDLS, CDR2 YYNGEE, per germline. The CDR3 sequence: CASSAGGGLFEQYF. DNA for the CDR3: TGTGCCAGCAGCGCCGGGGGTGGACTCTTCGAGCAGTACTTC.

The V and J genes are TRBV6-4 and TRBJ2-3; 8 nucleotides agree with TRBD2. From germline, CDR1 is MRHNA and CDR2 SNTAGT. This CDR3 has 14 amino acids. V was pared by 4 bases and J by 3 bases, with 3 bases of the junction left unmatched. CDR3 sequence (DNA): TGTGCCAGCAGTGCGGCGGGGGGAACAGATACGCAGTATTTT. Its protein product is CASSAAGGTDTQYF.

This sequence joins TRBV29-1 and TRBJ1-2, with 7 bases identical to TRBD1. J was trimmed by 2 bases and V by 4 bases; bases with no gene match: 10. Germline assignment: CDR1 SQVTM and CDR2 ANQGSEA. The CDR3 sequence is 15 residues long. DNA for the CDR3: TGCAGCGTTGTTTCTGTGTACAGGGGAAACTATGGCTACACCTTC. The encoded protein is CSVVSVYRGNYGYTF.

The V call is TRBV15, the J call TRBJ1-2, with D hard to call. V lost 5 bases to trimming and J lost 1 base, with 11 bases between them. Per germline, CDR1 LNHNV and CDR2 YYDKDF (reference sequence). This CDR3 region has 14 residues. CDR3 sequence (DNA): TGTGCCACCAGCCCCTCCCCCTTTAACTATGGCTACACCTTC. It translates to CATSPSPFNYGYTF.

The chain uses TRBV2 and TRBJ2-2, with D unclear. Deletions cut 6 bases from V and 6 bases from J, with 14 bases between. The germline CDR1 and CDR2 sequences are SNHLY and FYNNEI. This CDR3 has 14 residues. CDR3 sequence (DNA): TGTGCCAGCAGCCAGCTGCAGGAATCCGGGGAGCTGTTTTTT. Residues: CASSQLQESGELFF.

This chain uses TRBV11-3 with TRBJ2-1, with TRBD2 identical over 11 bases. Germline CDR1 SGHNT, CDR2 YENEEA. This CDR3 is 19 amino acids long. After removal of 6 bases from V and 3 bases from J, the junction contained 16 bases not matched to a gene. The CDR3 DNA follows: TGTGCCAGCAGTTCATCGGTAGCGGGGGGGGGTAAGGGCTACAATGAGCAGTTCTTC. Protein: CASSSSVAGGGKGYNEQFF.

CDR3 sequence (DNA): TGTGCCAGCACCTTGACGGACTCCAGCTCCTACAATGAGCAGTTCTTC. It is translated as CASTLTDSSSYNEQFF. The chain uses TRBV2 and TRBJ2-1; D is possibly TRBD2 (5 bases). Germline V gene lookup returns CDR1 SNHLY and CDR2 FYNNEI. The CDR3 spans 16 residues. Trimming shortened V by 7 bases and J by 0 bases, and 16 bases separated the two germline ends.

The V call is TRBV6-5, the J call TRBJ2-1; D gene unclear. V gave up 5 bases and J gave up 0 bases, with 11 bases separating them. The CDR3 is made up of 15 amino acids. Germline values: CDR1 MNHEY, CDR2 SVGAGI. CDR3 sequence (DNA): TGTGCCAGCAGTCTCGAGAGGAGCTCCTACAATGAGCAGTTCTTC. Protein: CASSLERSSYNEQFF.

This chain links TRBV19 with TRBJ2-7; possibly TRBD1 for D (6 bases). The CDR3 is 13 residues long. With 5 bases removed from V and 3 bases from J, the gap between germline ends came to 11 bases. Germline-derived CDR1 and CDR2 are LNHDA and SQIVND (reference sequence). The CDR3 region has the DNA TGTGCCAGTAGTGGTGTAGGGGGCTACGAGCAGTACTTC. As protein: CASSGVGGYEQYF.

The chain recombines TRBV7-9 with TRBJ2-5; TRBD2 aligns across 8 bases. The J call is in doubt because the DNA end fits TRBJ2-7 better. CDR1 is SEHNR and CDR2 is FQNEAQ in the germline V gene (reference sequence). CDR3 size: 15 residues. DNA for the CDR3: TGTGCCAGCAGCTTGGCAGCGGGAGTTTCCTACGAGCAGTACTTC. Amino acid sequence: CASSLAAGVSYEQYF.

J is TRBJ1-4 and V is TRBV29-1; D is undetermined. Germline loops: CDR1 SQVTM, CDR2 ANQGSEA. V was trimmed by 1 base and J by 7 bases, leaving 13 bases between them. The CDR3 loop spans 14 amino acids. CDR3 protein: CSVEGGGKGEKLFF. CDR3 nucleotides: TGCAGCGTTGAAGGGGGAGGCAAGGGTGAAAAACTGTTTTTT.

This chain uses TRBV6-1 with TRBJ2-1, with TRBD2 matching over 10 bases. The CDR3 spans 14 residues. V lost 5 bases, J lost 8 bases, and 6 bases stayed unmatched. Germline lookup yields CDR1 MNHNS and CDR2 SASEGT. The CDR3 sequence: CASSPSGRVDEQFF. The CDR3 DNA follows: TGTGCCAGCAGTCCGAGCGGGAGGGTCGATGAGCAGTTCTTC.

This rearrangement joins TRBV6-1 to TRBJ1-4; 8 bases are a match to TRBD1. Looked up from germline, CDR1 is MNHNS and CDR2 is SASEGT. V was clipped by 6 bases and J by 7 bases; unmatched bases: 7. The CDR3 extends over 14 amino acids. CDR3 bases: TGTGCCAGCAGGACCGGGACAGGATCTGAAAAACTGTTTTTT. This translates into CASRTGTGSEKLFF.

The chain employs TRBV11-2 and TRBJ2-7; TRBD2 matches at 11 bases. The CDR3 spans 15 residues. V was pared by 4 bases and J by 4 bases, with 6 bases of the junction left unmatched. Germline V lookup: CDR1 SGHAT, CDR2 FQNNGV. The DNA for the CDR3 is TGTGCCAGCAGCTCACCTAGCGGGGGGATATACGAGCAGTACTTC. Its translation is CASSSPSGGIYEQYF.

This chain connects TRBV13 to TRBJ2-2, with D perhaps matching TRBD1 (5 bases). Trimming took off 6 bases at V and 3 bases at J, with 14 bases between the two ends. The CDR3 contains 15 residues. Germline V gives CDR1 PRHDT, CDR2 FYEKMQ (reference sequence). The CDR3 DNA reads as TGTGCCAGCAGTTCCAGAGACAGATACACCGGGGAGCTGTTTTTT. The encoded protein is CASSSRDRYTGELFF.

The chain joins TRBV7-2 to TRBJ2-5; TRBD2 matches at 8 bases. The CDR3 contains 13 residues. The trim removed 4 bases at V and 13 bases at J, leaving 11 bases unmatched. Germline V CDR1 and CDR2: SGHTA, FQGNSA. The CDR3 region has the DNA TGTGCCAGCAGCTCGGGTAGCGGGATCCAACGGTACTTC. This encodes CASSSGSGIQRYF.

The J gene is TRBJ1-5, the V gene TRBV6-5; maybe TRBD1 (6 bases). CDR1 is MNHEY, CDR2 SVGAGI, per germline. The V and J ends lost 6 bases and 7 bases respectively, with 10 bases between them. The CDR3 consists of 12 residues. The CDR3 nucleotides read TGTGCCAGCAGAACAGGGAACCAGCCCCAGCATTTT. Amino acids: CASRTGNQPQHF.

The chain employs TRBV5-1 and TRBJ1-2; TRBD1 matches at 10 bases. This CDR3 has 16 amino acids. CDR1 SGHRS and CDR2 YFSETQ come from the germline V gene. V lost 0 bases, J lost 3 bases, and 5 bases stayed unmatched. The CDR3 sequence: CASSLVGTGEYYGYTF. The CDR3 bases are TGCGCCAGCAGCTTGGTGGGGACAGGGGAGTACTATGGCTACACCTTC.

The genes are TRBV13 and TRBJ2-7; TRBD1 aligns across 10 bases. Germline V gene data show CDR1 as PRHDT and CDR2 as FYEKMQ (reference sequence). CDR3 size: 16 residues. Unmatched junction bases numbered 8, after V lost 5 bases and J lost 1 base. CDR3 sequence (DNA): TGTGCCAGCAGCCCATGGGGGGACAGGGGATCCTACGAGCAGTACTTC. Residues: CASSPWGDRGSYEQYF.

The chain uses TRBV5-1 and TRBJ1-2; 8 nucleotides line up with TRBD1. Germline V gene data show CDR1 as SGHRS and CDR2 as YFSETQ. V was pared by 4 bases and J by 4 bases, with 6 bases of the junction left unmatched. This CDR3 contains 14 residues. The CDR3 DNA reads TGCGCCAGCAGCCCAGCGACAGGGGTCTATGGCTACACCTTC. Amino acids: CASSPATGVYGYTF.